The sequence of this TCR beta chain was determined in a study of tumor-infiltrating lymphocytes in primary liver carcinoma. Trimming took 3 bases from V and 0 from J, leaving 16 bases between them. Germline V gene lookup returns CDR1 SGHRS and CDR2 YFSETQ. The CDR3 has 16 residues. In its sample, this clonotype was seen a few times. Synthesis of TCR beta cDNA was carried out from 450 to 500 ng total RNA with a constant-region primer. Three nested multiplex PCR rounds of slightly modified ARM-PCR generated TCR beta libraries. Primers for the first two PCR rounds were TRBV1-TRBV30 forward primers and a C-beta reverse primer (approximately 10 cycles per round). Each CDR3 protein gets one entry after TCRdb re-called the multiplex PCR reads with MiXCR. Altogether about 320,000 distinct CDR3 sequences are present, roughly two thirds being singletons, with the ten largest covering about 9.4%. Extraction also yielded germline DNA, while blood RNA was obtained from unsorted whole blood.

Sequenced material: peripheral blood. The source of this sequence is a man in his forties or fifties with primary liver carcinoma and hepatitis B virus infection. The chain carries TRBV5-1 and TRBJ2-7, with a possible D match to TRBD2 (6 bases). CDR3 loop: CASSWRGVGASYEQYF. In nucleotides, the CDR3 is TGCGCCAGCAGCTGGAGGGGTGTTGGGGCCTCCTACGAGCAGTACTTC.